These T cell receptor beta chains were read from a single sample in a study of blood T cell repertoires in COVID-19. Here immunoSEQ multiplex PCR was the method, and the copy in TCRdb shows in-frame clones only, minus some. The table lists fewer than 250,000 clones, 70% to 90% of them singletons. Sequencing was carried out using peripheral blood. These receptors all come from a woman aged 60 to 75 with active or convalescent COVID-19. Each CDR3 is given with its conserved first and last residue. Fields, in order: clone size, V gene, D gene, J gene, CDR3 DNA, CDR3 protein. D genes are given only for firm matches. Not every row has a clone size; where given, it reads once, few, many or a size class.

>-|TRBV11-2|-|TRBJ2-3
TGTGCCAGCAGCTTGATGGCGGTCCTCACAGATACGCAGTATTTT
CASSLMAVLTDTQYF
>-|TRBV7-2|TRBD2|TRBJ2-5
TGTGCCAGCAGCTTAGGACTAGCGTACCAAGAGACCCAGTACTTC
CASSLGLAYQETQYF
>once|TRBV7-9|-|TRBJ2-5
TGTGCCAGCAGCTTAGTCCACGACTCAGGGTCCCAAGAGACCCAGTACTTC
CASSLVHDSGSQETQYF
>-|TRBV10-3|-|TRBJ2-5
TGTGCCATCAGTAGAGAGGGCTATCAAGAAGAGACCCAGTACTTC
CAISREGYQEETQYF
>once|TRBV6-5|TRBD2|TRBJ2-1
TGTGCCAGCAGTCAGACTAGCGGGGGAGTTAATGAGCAGTTCTTC
CASSQTSGGVNEQFF
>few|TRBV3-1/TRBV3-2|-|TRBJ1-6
TGTGCCAGCAGCCTCCGACCGCTTGTCAGGTATAATTCACCCCTCCACTTT
CASSLRPLVRYNSPLHF
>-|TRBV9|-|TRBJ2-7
TGTGCCAGCTCTCGGGGAGGACGCGACTACGAGCAATACTTC
CASSRGGRDYEQYF
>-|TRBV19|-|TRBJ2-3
TGTGCCAGTAGCTGGGCGTCTAGCACAGATACGCAGTATTTT
CASSWASSTDTQYF
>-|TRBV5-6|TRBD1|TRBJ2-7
TGTGCCAGCAGCTTTGGACAGGGGCAGAGCTCCTACGAGCAGTACTTC
CASSFGQGQSSYEQYF
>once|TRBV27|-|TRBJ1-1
TGTGCCAGCAGTTTATTATCGGACAGAATGAACACTGAAGCTTTCTTT
CASSLLSDRMNTEAFF
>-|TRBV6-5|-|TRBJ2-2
TGTGCCAGCAGTTACACCCACGGGGAGCCGTTTTTT
CASSYTHGEPFF
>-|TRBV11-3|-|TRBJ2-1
TGTGCCAGCAGGCGACTAGGAGATGAGCAGTTCTTC
CASRRLGDEQFF
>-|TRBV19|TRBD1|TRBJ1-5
TGTGCTAGTAGCACCGGGACAGGGTCAAACCAGCCCCAGCATTTT
CASSTGTGSNQPQHF
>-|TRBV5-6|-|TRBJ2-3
TGTGCCAGCAGCTTGGGGGAATCTCCTAGCGGCACAGATACGCAGTATTTT
CASSLGESPSGTDTQYF
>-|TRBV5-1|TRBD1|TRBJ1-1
TGCGCCAGCAGCCCCGGGACAGGGGGCTTGGGCACTGAAGCTTTCTTT
CASSPGTGGLGTEAFF
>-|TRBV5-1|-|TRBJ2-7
TGCGCCAGCAGCTGGAAGGGGGAGTTCTTCGAGCAGTACTTC
CASSWKGEFFEQYF
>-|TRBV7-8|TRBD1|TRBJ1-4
TGTGCCAGCAGCTCGGGACAGGGGGCAACTAATGAAAAACTGTTTTTT
CASSSGQGATNEKLFF
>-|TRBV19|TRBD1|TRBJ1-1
TGTGCCAGTAGTCCGGACAGGGTGAACACTGAAGCTTTCTTT
CASSPDRVNTEAFF